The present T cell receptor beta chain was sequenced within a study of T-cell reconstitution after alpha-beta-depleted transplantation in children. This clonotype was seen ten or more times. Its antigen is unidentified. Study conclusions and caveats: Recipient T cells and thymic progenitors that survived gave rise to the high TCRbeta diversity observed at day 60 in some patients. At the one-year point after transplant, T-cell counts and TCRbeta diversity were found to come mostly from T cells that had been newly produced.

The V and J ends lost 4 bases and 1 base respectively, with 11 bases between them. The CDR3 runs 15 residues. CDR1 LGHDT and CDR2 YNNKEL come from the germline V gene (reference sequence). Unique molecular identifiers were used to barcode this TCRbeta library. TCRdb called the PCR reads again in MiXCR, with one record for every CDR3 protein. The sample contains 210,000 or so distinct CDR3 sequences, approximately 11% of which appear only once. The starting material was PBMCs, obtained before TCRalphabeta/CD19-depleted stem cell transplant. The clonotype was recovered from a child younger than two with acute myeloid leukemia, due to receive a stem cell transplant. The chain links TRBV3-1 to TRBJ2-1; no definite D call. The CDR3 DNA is TGTGCCAGCAGCCGCGTGGGCAAGTCCTACAATGAGCAGTTCTTC. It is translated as CASSRVGKSYNEQFF.